This TCR beta chain was sequenced for a study of T cell changes during pregnancy in multiple sclerosis (dated by TCRdb to about 2019). For the wider study: The study looked at changes in the T cell repertoire across pregnancy in women with multiple sclerosis.

This clone was detected only once. No cognate antigen has been identified for it. Base qualities are not recorded, but no much larger clone differs from it by a single base. The CDR3 runs 17 residues from the cysteine to the phenylalanine. Only CDR3 DNA remains: 51 bases, in frame from the first base. The junction shows trimming of 8 bases on V and 7 bases on J, plus 29 bases between the germline ends. CDR1 and CDR2 were assigned from the germline V gene as MGHRA and YSYEKL. Library prep was done by the immunoSEQ multiplex PCR assay. Here the immuneACCESS table is served through TCRdb, limited to in-frame sequences with V and J called. Missing clones are a known gap in these copies; in checked studies unresolved V genes cover under half, and the rest lacks a known reason. The sample yields about 40,000 clones; roughly 90% were counted once. The ten largest clonotypes hold less than 0.45% of the sample.

Rearrangement joined TRBV4-1 to TRBJ1-2, with no reliable assignment of the D segment. The sequencing here drew on CD4+ T cells from peripheral blood mononuclear cells, taken in the third trimester of pregnancy. This sequence was found in a female donor with multiple sclerosis, enrolled in a pregnancy study. The bases read TGCGCCAGCGGCCGCCCCCTCGGCGGGAGTGTTACGGCTGGCTACACCTTC. It translates to CASGRPLGGSVTAGYTF.